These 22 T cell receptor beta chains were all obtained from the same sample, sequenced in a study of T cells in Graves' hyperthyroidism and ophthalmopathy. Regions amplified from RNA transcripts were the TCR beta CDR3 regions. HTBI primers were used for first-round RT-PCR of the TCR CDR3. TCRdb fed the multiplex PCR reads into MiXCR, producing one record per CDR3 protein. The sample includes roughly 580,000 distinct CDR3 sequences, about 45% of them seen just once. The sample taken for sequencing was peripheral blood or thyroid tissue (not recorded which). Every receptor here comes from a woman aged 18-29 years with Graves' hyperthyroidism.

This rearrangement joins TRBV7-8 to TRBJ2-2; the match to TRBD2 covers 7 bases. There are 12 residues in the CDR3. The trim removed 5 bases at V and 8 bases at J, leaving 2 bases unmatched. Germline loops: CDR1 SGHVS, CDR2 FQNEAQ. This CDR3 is CASSQAGGELFF. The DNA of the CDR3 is TGTGCCAGCAGCCAAGCGGGAGGGGAGCTGTTTTTT.

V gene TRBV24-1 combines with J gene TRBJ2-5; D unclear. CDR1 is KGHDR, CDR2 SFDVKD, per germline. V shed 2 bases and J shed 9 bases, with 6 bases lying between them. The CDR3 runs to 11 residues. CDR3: CATSDYQAQYF. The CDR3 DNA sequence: TGTGCCACCAGTGATTACCAGGCCCAGTACTTC.

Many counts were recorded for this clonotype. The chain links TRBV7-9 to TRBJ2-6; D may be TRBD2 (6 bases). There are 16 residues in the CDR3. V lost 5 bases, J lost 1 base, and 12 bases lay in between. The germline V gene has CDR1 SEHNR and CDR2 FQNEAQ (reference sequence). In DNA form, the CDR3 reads TGTGCCAGCAGCCCCGGGCGGGGATCTGGGGCCAACGTCCTGACTTTC. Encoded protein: CASSPGRGSGANVLTF.

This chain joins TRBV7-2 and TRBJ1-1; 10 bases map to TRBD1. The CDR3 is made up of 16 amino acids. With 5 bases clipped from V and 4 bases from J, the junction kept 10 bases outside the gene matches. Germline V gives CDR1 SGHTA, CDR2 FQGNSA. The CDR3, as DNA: TGTGCCAGCAGCCAATTCGACAGGGGGCGGTTCACTGAAGCTTTCTTT. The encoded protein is CASSQFDRGRFTEAFF.

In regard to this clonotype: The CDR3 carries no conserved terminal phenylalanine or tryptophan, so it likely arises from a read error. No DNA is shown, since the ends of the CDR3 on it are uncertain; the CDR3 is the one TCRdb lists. The CDR3 sequence: CASSESGRAGANVLVL. The chain joins TRBV25-1 to TRBJ2-6. CDR1 and CDR2 (germline): MGHDK, SYGVNS. The CDR3 spans 16 amino acids, including both terminal residues.

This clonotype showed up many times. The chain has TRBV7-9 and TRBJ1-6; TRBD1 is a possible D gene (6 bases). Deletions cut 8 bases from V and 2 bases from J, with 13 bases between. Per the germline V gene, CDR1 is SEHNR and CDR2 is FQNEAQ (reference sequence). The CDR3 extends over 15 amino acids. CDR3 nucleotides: TGTGCCAGCGGAACAGGGACGGCCTATAATTCACCCCTCCACTTT. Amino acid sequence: CASGTGTAYNSPLHF.

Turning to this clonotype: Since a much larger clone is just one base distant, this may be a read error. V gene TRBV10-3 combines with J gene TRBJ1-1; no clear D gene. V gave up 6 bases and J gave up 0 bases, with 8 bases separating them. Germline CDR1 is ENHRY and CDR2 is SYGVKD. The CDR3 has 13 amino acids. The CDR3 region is CAISAEMNTEAFF. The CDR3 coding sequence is TGTGCCATCAGCGCCGAGATGAACACTGAAGCTTTCTTT.

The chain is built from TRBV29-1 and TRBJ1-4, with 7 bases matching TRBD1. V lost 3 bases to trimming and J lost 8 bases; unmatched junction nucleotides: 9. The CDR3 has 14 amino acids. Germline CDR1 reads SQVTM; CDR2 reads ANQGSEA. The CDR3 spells CSVDSHRGGEKLFF. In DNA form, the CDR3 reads TGCAGCGTTGACTCTCACAGGGGAGGGGAAAAACTGTTTTTT.

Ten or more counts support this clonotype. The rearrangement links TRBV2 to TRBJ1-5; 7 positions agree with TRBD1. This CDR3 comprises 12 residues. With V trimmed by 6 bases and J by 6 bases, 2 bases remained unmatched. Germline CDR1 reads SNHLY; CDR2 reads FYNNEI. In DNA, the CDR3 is TGTGCCAGCAGGGACAGGCGTCAGCCCCAGCATTTT. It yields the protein CASRDRRQPQHF.

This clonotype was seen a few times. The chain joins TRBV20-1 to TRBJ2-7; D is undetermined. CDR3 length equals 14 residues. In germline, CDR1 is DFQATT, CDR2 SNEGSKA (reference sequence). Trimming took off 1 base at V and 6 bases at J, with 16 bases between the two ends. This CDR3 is CSARVEARLGEQYF. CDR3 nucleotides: TGCAGTGCTAGAGTGGAAGCTAGGCTGGGCGAGCAGTACTTC.

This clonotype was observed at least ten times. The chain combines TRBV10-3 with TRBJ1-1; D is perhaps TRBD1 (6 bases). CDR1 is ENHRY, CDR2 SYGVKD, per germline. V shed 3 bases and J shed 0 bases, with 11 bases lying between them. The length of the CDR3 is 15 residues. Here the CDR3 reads CAISDPGHLNTEAFF. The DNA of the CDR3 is TGTGCCATCAGTGACCCGGGACACCTGAACACTGAAGCTTTCTTT.

The CDR3: CATSDSETQYF. The CDR3 DNA sequence: TGTGCCACCAGTGATTCTGAGACCCAGTACTTC. The chain couples TRBV24-1 to TRBJ2-5, with D uncertain. Germline assignment: CDR1 KGHDR and CDR2 SFDVKD. Trimming took off 2 bases at V and 5 bases at J, with 2 bases between the two ends. CDR3 length: 11 residues.

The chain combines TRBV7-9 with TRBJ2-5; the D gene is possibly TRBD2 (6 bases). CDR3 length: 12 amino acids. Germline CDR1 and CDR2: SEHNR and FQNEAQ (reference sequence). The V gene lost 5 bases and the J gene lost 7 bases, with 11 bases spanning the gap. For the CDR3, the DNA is TGTGCCAGCAGCACGGGGGATGGGACCCAGTACTTC. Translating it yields CASSTGDGTQYF.

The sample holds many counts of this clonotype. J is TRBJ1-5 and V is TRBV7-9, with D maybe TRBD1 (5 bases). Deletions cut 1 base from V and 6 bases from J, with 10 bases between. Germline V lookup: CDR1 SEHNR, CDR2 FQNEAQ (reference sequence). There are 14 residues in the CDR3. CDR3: CASSLGGIRQPQHF. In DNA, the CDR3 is TGTGCCAGCAGCTTAGGGGGGATTCGTCAGCCCCAGCATTTT.

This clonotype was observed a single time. DNA for the CDR3: TGCAGCGTTGGAGTTTATTATGAAAAACTGTTTTTT. Its protein is CSVGVYYEKLFF. The rearrangement joins TRBV29-1 to TRBJ1-4; D not certain. Germline V gives CDR1 SQVTM, CDR2 ANQGSEA. This CDR3 has 12 residues. The V end lost 4 bases, the J end lost 6 bases, and 9 bases lay between the germline ends.

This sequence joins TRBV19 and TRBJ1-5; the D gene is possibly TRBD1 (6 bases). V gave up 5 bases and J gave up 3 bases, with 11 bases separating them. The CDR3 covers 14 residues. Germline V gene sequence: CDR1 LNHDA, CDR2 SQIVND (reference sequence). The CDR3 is CASSLGAANQPQHF. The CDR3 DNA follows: TGTGCCAGTAGTCTGGGGGCGGCCAATCAGCCCCAGCATTTT.

The CDR3: CATSRALLRTIGEKLFF. CDR3 in DNA: TGTGCCACCAGCAGAGCTCTCCTACGGACAATTGGCGAAAAACTGTTTTTT. This chain connects TRBV15 to TRBJ1-4, with TRBD1 as a possible D gene (5 bases). Trimming pared 1 base from V and 8 bases from J, leaving 20 bases between. The CDR3 extends over 17 amino acids. Germline loops: CDR1 LNHNV, CDR2 YYDKDF (reference sequence).

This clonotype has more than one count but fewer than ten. In nucleotides, the CDR3 is TGTGCCAGCAGTTCCTCACTAGCGGGAGCGTTCGAGCAGTACTTC. Its translation: CASSSSLAGAFEQYF. The chain combines TRBV2 with TRBJ2-7, with 11 bases identical to TRBD2. The V gene end was trimmed by 5 bases and the J gene end by 6 bases; junction bases not matched to a gene: 9. The germline V gene has CDR1 SNHLY and CDR2 FYNNEI. This CDR3 is built from 15 residues.

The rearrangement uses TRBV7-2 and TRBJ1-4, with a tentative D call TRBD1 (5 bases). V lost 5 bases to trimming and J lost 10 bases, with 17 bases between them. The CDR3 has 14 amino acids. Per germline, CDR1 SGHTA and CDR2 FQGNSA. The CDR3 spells CASSQGRTSGKLFF. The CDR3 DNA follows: TGTGCCAGCAGCCAGGGACGGACCTCTGGAAAACTGTTTTTT.

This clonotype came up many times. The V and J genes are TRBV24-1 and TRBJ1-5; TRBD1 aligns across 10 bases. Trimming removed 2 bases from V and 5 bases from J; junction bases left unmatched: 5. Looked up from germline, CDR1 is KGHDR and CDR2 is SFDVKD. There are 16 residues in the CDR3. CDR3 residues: CATSDSAGTGDQPQHF. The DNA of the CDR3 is TGTGCCACCAGTGATTCAGCCGGGACAGGGGATCAGCCCCAGCATTTT.

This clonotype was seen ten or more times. In DNA, the CDR3 is TGTGCCAGCAGCTTTAGCGGGGAATCCTACGAGCAGTACTTC. Its translation is CASSFSGESYEQYF. The chain couples TRBV7-9 to TRBJ2-7; 8 nucleotides align to TRBD2. Germline CDR1 is SEHNR and CDR2 is FQNEAQ (reference sequence). There are 14 residues in the CDR3. J lost 1 base, V lost 3 bases, and 2 bases had no gene match. Full variable domain (rest looked up from reference TRBV7-9 and TRBJ2-7): DTGVSQNPRHKITKRGQNVTFRCDPISEHNRLYWYRQTLGQGPEFLTYFQNEAQLEKSRLLSDRFSAERPKGSFSTLEIQRTEQGDSAMYLCASSFSGESYEQYFGPGTRLTVT.

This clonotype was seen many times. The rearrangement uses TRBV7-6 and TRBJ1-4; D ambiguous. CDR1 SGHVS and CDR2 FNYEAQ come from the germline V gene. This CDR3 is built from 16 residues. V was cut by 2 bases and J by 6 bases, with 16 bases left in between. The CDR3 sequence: CASSLNRYTVDEKLFF. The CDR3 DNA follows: TGTGCCAGCAGCTTAAACCGGTATACCGTTGATGAAAAACTGTTTTTT. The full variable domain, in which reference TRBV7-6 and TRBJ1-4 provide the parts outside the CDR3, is GAGVSQSPRYKVTKRGQDVALRCDPISGHVSLYWYRQALGQGPEFLTYFNYEAQQDKSGLPNDRFSAERPEGSISTLTIQRTEQRDSAMYRCASSLNRYTVDEKLFFGSGTQLSVL.